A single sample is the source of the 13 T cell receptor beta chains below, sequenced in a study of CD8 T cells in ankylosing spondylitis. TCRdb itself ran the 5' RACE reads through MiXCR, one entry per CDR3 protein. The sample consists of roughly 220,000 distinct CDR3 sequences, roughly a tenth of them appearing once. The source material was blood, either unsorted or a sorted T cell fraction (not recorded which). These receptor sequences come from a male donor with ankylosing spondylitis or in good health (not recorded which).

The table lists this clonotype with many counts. CDR3 sequence reads: CSGGDRVGETQYF. CDR3 nucleotides: TGCAGCGGGGGAGATCGGGTAGGGGAGACCCAGTACTTC. The chain uses TRBV29-1 and TRBJ2-5, with D possibly being TRBD2 (5 bases). Trimming took off 7 bases at V and 5 bases at J, with 17 bases between the two ends. This CDR3 is 13 amino acids long. Germline V lookup: CDR1 SQVTM, CDR2 ANQGSEA.

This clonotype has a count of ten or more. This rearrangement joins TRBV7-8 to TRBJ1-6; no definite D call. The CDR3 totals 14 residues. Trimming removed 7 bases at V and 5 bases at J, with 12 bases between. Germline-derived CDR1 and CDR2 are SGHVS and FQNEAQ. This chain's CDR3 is CASTLGGNNSPLHF. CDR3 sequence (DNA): TGTGCCAGCACCTTGGGAGGAAATAATTCACCCCTCCACTTT.

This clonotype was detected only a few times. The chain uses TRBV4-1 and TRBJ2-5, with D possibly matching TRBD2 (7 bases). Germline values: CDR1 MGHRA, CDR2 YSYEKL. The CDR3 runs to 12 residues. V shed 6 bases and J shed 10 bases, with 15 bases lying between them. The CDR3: CASSGGAKDQYF. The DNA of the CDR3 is TGCGCCAGCAGTGGGGGGGCAAAGGACCAGTACTTC.

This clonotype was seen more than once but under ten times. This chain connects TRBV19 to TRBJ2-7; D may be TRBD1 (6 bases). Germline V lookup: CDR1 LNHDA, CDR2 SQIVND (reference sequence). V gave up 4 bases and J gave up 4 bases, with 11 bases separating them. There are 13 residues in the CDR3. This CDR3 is CASSTDSLYEQYF. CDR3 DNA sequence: TGTGCCAGTAGTACGGACAGTCTGTACGAGCAGTACTTC.

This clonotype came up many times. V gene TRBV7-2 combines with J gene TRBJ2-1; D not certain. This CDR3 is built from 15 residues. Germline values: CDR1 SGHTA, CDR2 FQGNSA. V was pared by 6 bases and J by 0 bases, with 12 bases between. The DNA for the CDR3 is TGTGCCAGCAGTTCCTTCGCCAGCTCCTACAATGAGCAGTTCTTC. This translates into CASSSFASSYNEQFF.

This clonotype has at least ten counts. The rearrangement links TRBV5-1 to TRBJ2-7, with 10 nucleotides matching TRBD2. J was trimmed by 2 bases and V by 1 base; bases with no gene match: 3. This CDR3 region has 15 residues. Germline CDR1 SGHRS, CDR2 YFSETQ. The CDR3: CASSLQLAGAYEQYF. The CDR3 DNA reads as TGCGCCAGCAGCTTGCAGCTAGCGGGGGCCTACGAGCAGTACTTC.

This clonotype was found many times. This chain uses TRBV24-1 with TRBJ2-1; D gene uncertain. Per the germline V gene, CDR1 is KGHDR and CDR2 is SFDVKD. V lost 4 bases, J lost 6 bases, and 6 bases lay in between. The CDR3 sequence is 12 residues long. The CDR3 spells CATSDRTNEQFF. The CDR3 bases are TGTGCCACCAGTGACCGGACCAATGAGCAGTTCTTC.

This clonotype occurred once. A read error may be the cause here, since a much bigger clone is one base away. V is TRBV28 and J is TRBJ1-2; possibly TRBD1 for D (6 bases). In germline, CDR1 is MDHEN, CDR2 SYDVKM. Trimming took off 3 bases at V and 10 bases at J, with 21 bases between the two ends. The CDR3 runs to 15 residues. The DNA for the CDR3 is TGTGCCAGCAGTTTTGTTTTGCAGGGGCGAGCTGCCTACACCTTC. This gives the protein CASSFVLQGRAAYTF.

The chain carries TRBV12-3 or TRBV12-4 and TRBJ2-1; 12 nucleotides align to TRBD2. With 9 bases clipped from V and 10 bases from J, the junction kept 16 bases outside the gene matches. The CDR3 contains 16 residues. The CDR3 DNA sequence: TGTGCCAGTGGACTAGCGGGGACTAGTAACAGCAACGAGCAGTTCTTC. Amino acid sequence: CASGLAGTSNSNEQFF.

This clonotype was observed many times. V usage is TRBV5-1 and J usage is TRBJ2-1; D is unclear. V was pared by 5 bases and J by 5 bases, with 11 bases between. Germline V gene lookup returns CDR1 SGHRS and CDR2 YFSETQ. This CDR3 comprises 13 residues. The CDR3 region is CASSMAGNNEQFF. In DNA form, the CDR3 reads TGCGCCAGCAGTATGGCAGGCAACAATGAGCAGTTCTTC.

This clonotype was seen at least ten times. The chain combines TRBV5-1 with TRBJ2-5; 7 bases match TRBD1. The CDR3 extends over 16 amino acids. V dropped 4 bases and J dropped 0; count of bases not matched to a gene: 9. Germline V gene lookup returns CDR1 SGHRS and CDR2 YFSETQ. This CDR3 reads CASSPGPTGNQETQYF. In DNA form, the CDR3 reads TGCGCCAGCAGCCCGGGACCGACAGGGAACCAAGAGACCCAGTACTTC.

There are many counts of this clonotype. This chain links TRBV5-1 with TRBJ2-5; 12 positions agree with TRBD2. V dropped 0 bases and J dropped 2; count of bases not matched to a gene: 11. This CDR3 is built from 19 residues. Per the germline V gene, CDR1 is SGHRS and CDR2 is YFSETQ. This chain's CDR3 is CASSLAGTGGLAGQETQYF. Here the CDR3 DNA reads TGCGCCAGCAGCTTGGCCGGAACCGGTGGACTAGCGGGGCAAGAGACCCAGTACTTC.

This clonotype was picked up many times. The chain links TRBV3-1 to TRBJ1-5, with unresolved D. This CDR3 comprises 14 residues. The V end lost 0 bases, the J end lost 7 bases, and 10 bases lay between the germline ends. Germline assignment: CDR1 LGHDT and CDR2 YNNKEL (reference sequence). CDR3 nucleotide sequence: TGTGCCAGCAGCCAAGATCTTGGAAACCAGCCCCAGCATTTT. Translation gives CASSQDLGNQPQHF.